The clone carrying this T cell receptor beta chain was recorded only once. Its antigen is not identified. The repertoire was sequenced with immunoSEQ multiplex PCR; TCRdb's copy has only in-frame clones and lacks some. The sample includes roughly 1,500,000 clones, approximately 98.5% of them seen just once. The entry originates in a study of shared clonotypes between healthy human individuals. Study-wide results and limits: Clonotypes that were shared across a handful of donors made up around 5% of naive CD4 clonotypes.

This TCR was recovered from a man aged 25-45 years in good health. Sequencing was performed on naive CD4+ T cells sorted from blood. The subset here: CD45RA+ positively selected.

The CDR3 sequence is CASSLPGGYEQYF. The CDR3, as DNA: TGTGCCAGCAGCTTACCAGGGGGCTACGAGCAGTACTTC. The chain joins TRBV7-2 to TRBJ2-7, with 7 bases that match TRBD1. Germline-derived CDR1 and CDR2 are SGHTA and FQGNSA. This CDR3 spans 13 amino acids. The V and J ends lost 2 bases and 3 bases, in that order; junction bases with no gene match: 1.